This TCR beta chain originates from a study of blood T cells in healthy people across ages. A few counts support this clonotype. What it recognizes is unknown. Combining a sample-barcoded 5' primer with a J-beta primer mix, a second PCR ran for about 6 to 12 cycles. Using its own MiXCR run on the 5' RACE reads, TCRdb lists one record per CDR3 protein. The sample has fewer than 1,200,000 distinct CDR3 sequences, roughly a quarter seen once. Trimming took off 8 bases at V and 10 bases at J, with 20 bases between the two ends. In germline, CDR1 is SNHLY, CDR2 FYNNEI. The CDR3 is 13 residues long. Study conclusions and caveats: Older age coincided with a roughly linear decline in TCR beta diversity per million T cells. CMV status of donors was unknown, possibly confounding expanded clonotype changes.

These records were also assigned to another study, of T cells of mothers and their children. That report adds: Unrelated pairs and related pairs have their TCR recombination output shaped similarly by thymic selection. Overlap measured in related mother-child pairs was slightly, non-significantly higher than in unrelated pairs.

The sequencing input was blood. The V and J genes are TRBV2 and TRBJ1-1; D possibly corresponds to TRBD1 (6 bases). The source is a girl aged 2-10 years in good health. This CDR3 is CASGGGTSTAAFF. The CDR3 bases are TGTGCCAGCGGGGGGGGGACATCAACGGCAGCTTTCTTT.